This record concerns one T cell receptor (beta chain) sequence. There is no known antigen for this receptor. No clone much larger than this one lies a single base away; base qualities are absent. This sample's treatment or condition label indicates: oral pan-JAK inhibitor, 5-10 mg twice daily. Lesional scalp punch biopsies and peripheral blood were collected from alopecia areata patients. PBMCs were isolated by density centrifugation and stained for CD3, CD4 and CD8, after which CD4+ and CD8+ T cells were sorted on a FACSAria. These data come from a study of CD8+ T cells in alopecia areata (dated by TCRdb to between 2018 and 2020). For context, the study as a whole: Treated patients were enrolled in an open-label pilot trial of oral tofacitinib, 5 to 10 mg twice daily, for moderate-to-severe alopecia areata. Patients received tofacitinib for 6 to 18 months and were then followed off drug for 6 months to check for delayed response and recurrence. In humans, TCRbeta sequencing was performed on scalp tissue and on sorted CD4+ and CD8+ peripheral blood T cells from healthy controls and from patients with patchy or totalis/universalis alopecia areata. Scalp clonality was compared among normal scalp (n=4), patchy alopecia areata scalp (n=8), and alopecia totalis/universalis scalp (n=8). Tofacitinib-treated patients had biopsies at baseline and at 4 and 24 weeks of treatment, with a later scalp biopsy in several patients. In both human patients and the C3H/HeJ mouse model, the study applied high-throughput TCRbeta sequencing to look at T cell clonal expansion in alopecia areata. Amplification of TCRbeta CDR3 regions was done by immunoSEQ multiplex PCR using 35 Vbeta forward primers and 13 Jbeta reverse primers. For the treated patients, the SALT score, which quantifies what percentage of scalp surface area is affected, served as the measure of disease severity. RNA was obtained with the PAXgene miRNA kit for fixed scalp, the miRNeasy kit for PBMCs, and the RNeasy kit for mouse skin.

What the study reported, not specific to this receptor: During tofacitinib treatment, many expanded lesional clones remained in scalp and blood, and this persistence may partly explain relapse after treatment is stopped. Scalp TCR repertoire analysis is complicated because resident alphabeta T cells in normal human skin are also sequenced, whereas mouse skin is dominated by gammadelta T cells. Scalp clonality and the number of expanded CD8+ clones among the top 100 scalp clones were significantly decreased by tofacitinib. Compared with mice, TCR sequences shared between patients were less clear, possibly partly because of HLA diversity across the patient population. Because the treated cohort was small and included a single nonresponder, larger studies are needed to assess links between baseline CD8+ expansion and response. Lesional scalp, especially in alopecia totalis/universalis, showed higher clonality and more expanded CD8+ clones than normal scalp, suggesting antigenic drive.

Library prep was done by the immunoSEQ multiplex PCR assay. For TCR sequencing, RNA was extracted from every sample and reverse transcribed into cDNA to serve as template. SuperScript III was used for first-strand cDNA synthesis, primed with a 2:1 mix of oligo-dT and random hexamers. A synthetic immune receptor repertoire was used to measure amplification bias, and any remaining bias was corrected computationally. Regarding the original processing steps: Raw reads were preprocessed to remove errors, and CDR3 was defined by IMGT conventions from the conserved cysteine to phenylalanine. To get clonality, Shannon entropy was normalized by log2 of the number of productive unique TCRs and the result was subtracted from 1. Scalp TCRbeta sequences were cross-referenced with sorted blood CD4 and CD8 repertoires so that the CD4 or CD8 identity of scalp clones could be inferred. TCRdb took this table from immuneACCESS and kept in-frame rearrangements with V and J called. Such tables lack part of the clones; where checked against another copy, unresolved V genes explain under half of the gap, and the rest is unexplained. The V and J calls and clone size are taken from that table; D and trimming were inferred from the DNA. This sample holds 87,000 or so clones; about two thirds were observed only once. The leading ten clones occupy roughly 17% of the sample.

The sequence was obtained from a human donor with alopecia areata. Sequencing was performed on CD8+ T cells sorted from blood, taken around week 44, from a patient treated with tofacitinib.

The sequenced DNA is TGTGCCAGCAGGCAGGGAAACACTGAAGCTTTCTTT. It translates to CASRQGNTEAFF. The chain uses TRBV11-2 and TRBJ1-1; perhaps TRBD1 is the D gene, with 5 bases matching. Reading from cysteine to phenylalanine, the CDR3 counts 12 amino acids. Only CDR3 DNA remains: 36 bases, in frame from the first base. V drops 6 bases and J drops 2 bases, leaving 7 bases in between. Looking up the germline V gene yields CDR1 SGHAT and CDR2 FQNNGV.